Each of the 22 T cell receptor beta chains below was sequenced from the same sample in a study of OX40 agonist ivuxolimab in advanced cancers. Produced via immunoSEQ multiplex PCR; TCRdb's table is partial and in-frame only. The sample has some 39,000 clones; about 85% are singletons. The sample consisted of CD4+ or CD8+ T cells sorted from blood, taken in a trial of the OX40 agonist ivuxolimab. The receptors derive from an adult with an advanced solid tumor such as melanoma, head and neck, liver or kidney cancer.

The chain has TRBV5-5 and TRBJ2-5; 9 positions match TRBD1. With V trimmed by 4 bases and J by 3 bases, 13 bases remained unmatched. From germline, CDR1 is SGHKS and CDR2 YYEKEE (reference sequence). This CDR3 spans 17 amino acids. CDR3 bases: TGTGCCAGCAGCCCACATATAGGGACAGGGAAAAAAGAGACCCAGTACTTC. This codes for CASSPHIGTGKKETQYF.

V is TRBV10-3 and J is TRBJ2-3; 8 bases are a match to TRBD2. With 2 bases clipped from V and 0 bases from J, the junction kept 10 bases outside the gene matches. Germline lookup yields CDR1 ENHRY and CDR2 SYGVKD. The CDR3 consists of 18 residues. The CDR3 DNA sequence: TGTGCCATCAGTGAGGGGACACTAGCGGCGGATAGCACAGATACGCAGTATTTT. Translating gives CAISEGTLAADSTDTQYF.

The rearrangement joins TRBV18 to TRBJ1-3; D not certain. The CDR3 totals 17 residues. Looked up from germline, CDR1 is KGHSH and CDR2 is LQKENI. V was cut by 2 bases and J by 0 bases, with 14 bases left in between. CDR3 DNA sequence: TGTGCCAGCTCACCAGGTGTCGCCAGCCTCTCTGGAAACACCATATATTTT. Protein product: CASSPGVASLSGNTIYF.

This clone was seen a handful of times. V usage is TRBV7-9 and J usage is TRBJ1-4; D remains unclear. CDR1 SEHNR and CDR2 FQNEAQ come from the germline V gene (reference sequence). The CDR3 consists of 14 residues. V was shortened by 2 bases and J by 4 bases, with 8 bases between the two germline ends. The CDR3 region has the DNA TGTGCCAGCAGCTTAAGTCAAGATAATGAAAAACTGTTTTTT. Translated: CASSLSQDNEKLFF.

The V gene is TRBV29-1, the J gene TRBJ2-7; D gene ambiguous. Trimming removed 4 bases from V and 4 bases from J, with 11 bases in between. Germline CDR1 is SQVTM and CDR2 is ANQGSEA. The CDR3 spans 12 residues. DNA of the CDR3: TGCAGCGTTGTAGGTAATGGGTACGAGCAGTACTTC. Translated, it gives CSVVGNGYEQYF.

This clone was observed a handful of times. This sequence joins TRBV7-8 and TRBJ1-1; D gene ambiguous. V shed 1 base and J shed 4 bases, with 13 bases lying between them. The CDR3 has 15 amino acids. In germline, CDR1 is SGHVS, CDR2 FQNEAQ. The CDR3 DNA reads TGTGCCAGCAGCTTAGAGAAGGTGGACGGCACTGAAGCTTTCTTT. As protein: CASSLEKVDGTEAFF.

The V and J genes are TRBV2 and TRBJ2-2; D not certain. Germline assignment: CDR1 SNHLY and CDR2 FYNNEI. The CDR3 has 12 amino acids. V lost 4 bases, J lost 5 bases, and 5 bases lay in between. The CDR3 nucleotides are TGTGCCAGCAGTGGAGAGACCGGGGAGCTGTTTTTT. Translation: CASSGETGELFF.

V gene TRBV6-4 combines with J gene TRBJ2-2; 8 bases fit TRBD2. Germline V lookup: CDR1 MRHNA, CDR2 SNTAGT. V shed 0 bases, J shed 2 bases, and the junction held 14 bases outside the gene matches. This CDR3 comprises 20 residues. CDR3 bases: TGTGCCAGCAGTGACTCGTTCAAGCGGGAGAGGGTCGGTAACACCGGGGAGCTGTTTTTT. It yields the protein CASSDSFKRERVGNTGELFF.

The chain is built from TRBV28 and TRBJ2-5, with D perhaps given as TRBD1 or TRBD2 (5 bases each). This CDR3 is 15 amino acids long. V lost 6 bases to trimming and J lost 1 base, with 15 bases between them. CDR1 and CDR2 from the germline V gene are MDHEN and SYDVKM. The CDR3 here is CASSRRGRLQETQYF. CDR3 DNA: TGTGCCAGCAGCCGCCGGGGCCGCCTCCAAGAGACCCAGTACTTC.

V and J are TRBV7-2 and TRBJ1-5, with D possibly being TRBD1 (5 bases). The CDR3 runs 15 residues. V was shortened by 5 bases and J by 0 bases, with 11 bases between the two germline ends. CDR1 is SGHTA, CDR2 FQGNSA, per germline. The CDR3 protein is CASSRTGYSNQPQHF. The CDR3 DNA reads TGTGCCAGCAGCCGCACAGGTTATAGCAATCAGCCCCAGCATTTT.

The chain uses TRBV30 and TRBJ1-2, with D possibly matching TRBD1 (6 bases). Germline V gene sequence: CDR1 GTSNPN, CDR2 SVGIG (reference sequence). V was pared by 7 bases and J by 4 bases, with 13 bases between. CDR3 length: 12 amino acids. CDR3 coding DNA: TGTGCCTCGGGGACATTTAGCTATGGCTACACCTTC. Its protein product is CASGTFSYGYTF. Full variable domain (remainder filled in from reference TRBV30 and TRBJ1-2): SQTIHQWPATLVQPVGSPLSLECTVEGTSNPNLYWYRQAAGRGLQLLFYSVGIGQISSEVPQNLSASRPQDRQFILSSKKLLLSDSGFYLCASGTFSYGYTFGSGTRLTVV.

The chain joins TRBV7-6 to TRBJ1-1; TRBD1 matches at 7 bases. The V and J ends lost 2 bases and 5 bases, in that order; junction bases with no gene match: 5. The germline V gene has CDR1 SGHVS and CDR2 FNYEAQ. CDR3 size: 14 residues. The CDR3 region is CASSLQGEDTEAFF. The CDR3 nucleotides read TGTGCCAGCAGCTTACAGGGGGAGGATACTGAAGCTTTCTTT.

This chain joins TRBV7-2 and TRBJ1-4; D is unclear. Germline V gene data show CDR1 as SGHTA and CDR2 as FQGNSA. The CDR3 is made up of 15 amino acids. V lost 5 bases, J lost 3 bases, and 13 bases lay in between. The CDR3 DNA is TGTGCCAGCAGCCTCCAAGGTGCTCCTAATGAAAAACTGTTTTTT. Residues: CASSLQGAPNEKLFF.

The CDR3 loop is CASSQPGDTQYF. CDR3 DNA sequence: TGCGCCAGCAGCCAACCTGGGGATACGCAGTATTTT. V gene TRBV4-1 combines with J gene TRBJ2-3; D is unresolved. Germline V gene data show CDR1 as MGHRA and CDR2 as YSYEKL. There are 12 residues in the CDR3. Trimming removed 2 bases from V and 6 bases from J, with 6 bases in between.

The chain employs TRBV10-1 and TRBJ2-7; 10 nucleotides agree with TRBD1. Germline CDR1 reads WNHNN; CDR2 reads SYGVQD (reference sequence). Trimming took 8 bases from V and 0 from J; bases not matched to a gene: 25. CDR3 length: 21 residues. The CDR3 spells CASPPAAPDRGWRGSSYEQYF. CDR3 bases: TGCGCCAGCCCCCCAGCAGCCCCGGACAGGGGGTGGCGGGGGAGCTCCTACGAGCAGTACTTC.

The chain is built from TRBV4-1 and TRBJ2-3; D is unresolved. Per the germline V gene, CDR1 is MGHRA and CDR2 is YSYEKL. V lost 4 bases and J 3 bases, leaving 26 bases between the germline ends. The CDR3 runs to 19 residues. CDR3 residues: CASSLQMARIRRYTDTQYF. CDR3 bases: TGCGCCAGCAGCCTCCAGATGGCTCGGATTCGCAGGTATACAGATACGCAGTATTTT.

V is TRBV4-2 and J is TRBJ2-7, with 10 positions matching TRBD2. Germline V gene sequence: CDR1 LGHNA, CDR2 YNFKEQ. The junction had 6 bases not matched to a gene; V was cut back by 4 bases and J by 0 bases. This CDR3 has 16 residues. The CDR3 region has the DNA TGTGCCAGCAGCCCGCTAGCGGGAGAATTCTCCTACGAGCAGTACTTC. Amino acid sequence: CASSPLAGEFSYEQYF.

The V gene is TRBV28, the J gene TRBJ2-5; D unclear. Germline V CDR1 and CDR2: MDHEN, SYDVKM. V was shortened by 8 bases and J by 5 bases, with 9 bases between the two germline ends. This CDR3 is 11 amino acids long. The CDR3 sequence: CASSAAETQYF. In nucleotides, the CDR3 is TGTGCCAGCTCTGCTGCGGAGACCCAGTACTTC. Drawing the rest from reference TRBV28 and TRBJ2-5, the complete variable domain is DVKVTQSSRYLVKRTGEKVFLECVQDMDHENMFWYRQDPGLGLRLIYFSYDVKMKEKGDIPEGYSVSREKKERFSLILESASTNQTSMYLCASSAAETQYFGPGTRLLVL.

This clone was observed a single time. V and J are TRBV30 and TRBJ2-5; D uncertain. Trimming stripped 4 bases from V and 0 bases from J, with 15 bases between. The germline V gene has CDR1 GTSNPN and CDR2 SVGIG (reference sequence). This CDR3 has 15 amino acids. The CDR3 nucleotides are TGTGCCTGGAAGGGTCCCCACACCTACCAAGAGACCCAGTACTTC. Its translation is CAWKGPHTYQETQYF.

The count of this clone is one. The chain employs TRBV7-2 and TRBJ1-2, with a possible D match to TRBD1 (6 bases). The length of the CDR3 is 13 residues. The V end lost 5 bases, the J end lost 3 bases, and 10 bases lay between the germline ends. Germline CDR1 reads SGHTA; CDR2 reads FQGNSA. This CDR3 reads CASSHRTDYGYTF. CDR3 nucleotide sequence: TGTGCCAGCAGCCACCGGACAGACTATGGCTACACCTTC. Drawing the rest from reference TRBV7-2 and TRBJ1-2, the complete variable domain is GAGVSQSPSNKVTEKGKDVELRCDPISGHTALYWYRQSLGQGLEFLIYFQGNSAPDKSGLPSDRFSAERTGGSVSTLTIQRTQQEDSAVYLCASSHRTDYGYTFGSGTRLTVV.

The chain employs TRBV4-1 and TRBJ2-7; D is uncertain. CDR1 is MGHRA and CDR2 is YSYEKL in the germline V gene. This CDR3 is 18 amino acids long. The ends were cut back, 2 bases at V and 6 bases at J, with 26 bases in the middle. DNA for the CDR3: TGCGCCAGCAGCCAACGAAGCCCTCTGGGCCGCCGCTCTGGCGAGCAGTACTTC. It yields the protein CASSQRSPLGRRSGEQYF.

This clone occurred a few times. The chain employs TRBV5-1 and TRBJ2-5; D gene ambiguous. Trimming shortened V by 4 bases and J by 4 bases, and 8 bases separated the two germline ends. CDR3 length: 12 amino acids. Germline-derived CDR1 and CDR2 are SGHRS and YFSETQ. Here the CDR3 reads CASSPPAETQYF. The CDR3 DNA follows: TGCGCCAGCAGCCCACCGGCAGAGACCCAGTACTTC.